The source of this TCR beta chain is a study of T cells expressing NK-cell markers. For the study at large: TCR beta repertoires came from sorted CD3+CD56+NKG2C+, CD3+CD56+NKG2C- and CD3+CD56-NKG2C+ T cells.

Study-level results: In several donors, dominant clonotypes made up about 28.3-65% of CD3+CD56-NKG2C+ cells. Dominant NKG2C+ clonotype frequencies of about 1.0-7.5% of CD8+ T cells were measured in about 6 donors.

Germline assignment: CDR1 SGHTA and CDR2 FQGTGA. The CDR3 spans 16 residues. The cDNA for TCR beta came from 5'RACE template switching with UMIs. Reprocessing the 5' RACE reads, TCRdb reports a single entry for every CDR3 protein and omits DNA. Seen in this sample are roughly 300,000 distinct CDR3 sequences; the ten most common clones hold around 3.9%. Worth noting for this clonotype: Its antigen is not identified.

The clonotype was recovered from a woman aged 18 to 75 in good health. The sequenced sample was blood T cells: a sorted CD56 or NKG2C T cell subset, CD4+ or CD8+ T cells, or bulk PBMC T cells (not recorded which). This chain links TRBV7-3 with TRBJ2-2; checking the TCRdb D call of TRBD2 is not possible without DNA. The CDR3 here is CASSLVEGRQAGELFF.